The sequence of this T cell receptor beta chain was determined in a study of T cell repertoires in cytomegalovirus infection. One entry per CDR3 protein results from TCRdb running MiXCR on the reads. The profile covers 900,000 to 950,000 distinct CDR3 sequences, with around 30% appearing a single time and over 13% taken by the ten largest. This clonotype was observed a handful of times. Its antigen is as yet unknown. This sample comprised cultured CD8+ T cells from PBMCs, obtained from culture after CMV antigen stimulation. This TCR was sampled from a human donor in good health (CMV status not recorded). Some clones in this sample may be carry-over from other donors' samples.

The CDR3 spells CASSFRTSGGEDEQFF. In DNA, the CDR3 is TGTGCCAGCAGCTTTAGGACTAGCGGGGGAGAGGATGAGCAGTTCTTC. The J gene is TRBJ2-1, the V gene TRBV7-6; 13 bases agree with TRBD2. The CDR3 loop spans 16 amino acids. The trim removed 3 bases at V and 8 bases at J, leaving 7 bases unmatched. CDR1 is SGHVS and CDR2 is FNYEAQ in the germline V gene.